This T cell receptor beta chain derives from a study of PD-L1 blockade in urothelial cancer. The CDR3 runs to 13 residues. Trimming shortened V by 0 bases and J by 3 bases, and 5 bases separated the two germline ends. The germline CDR1 and CDR2 sequences are GTSNPN and SVGIG (reference sequence). Some clones are missing from TCRdb's copy, which holds only in-frame ones; the method was immunoSEQ multiplex PCR. The repertoire holds about 95,000 clones, with around 87% as singletons. Documented time point: pretreatment peripheral blood. V is TRBV30 and J is TRBJ2-2; D unresolved. The TCR originated in a man in his sixties with urothelial cancer. Sequenced here: PBMCs, sampled around atezolizumab (anti-PD-L1) treatment. In DNA form, the CDR3 reads TGTGCCTGGAGTGTACAGTACACCGGGGAGCTGTTTTTT. It encodes CAWSVQYTGELFF.